This TCR beta chain was sequenced for a study of shared clonotypes between healthy human individuals. In the study overall: Contributing individuals were a couple of females and a few males aged 18 to 49. Each donor's CD8 memory used one plate, CD8 naive two, each CD4 subset three.

Negatively enriched CD4+ T cells were divided by CD45RA into naive and memory. The V end was cut by 1 base, the J end by 2 bases, with 11 bases between. CDR3 length: 16 amino acids. From germline, CDR1 is LGHNA and CDR2 YNFKEQ. General observations from the study: Non-shared clonotypes had lower generation probabilities than those shared by all four donors.

Remarks on this clone: Its antigen remains unidentified.

Measured with immunoSEQ multiplex PCR; TCRdb has only the in-frame clones, and not every one. Of about 1 million clones in the sample, 75% to 85% were seen once. The sequencing input was memory CD4+ T cells from PBMCs. Noted subset: CD45RA-negative fraction. The TCR sequence derives from a man between 18 and 29 years old in good health. Some clones in this sample may be carry-over from other donors' samples. The rearrangement links TRBV4-2 to TRBJ1-4; D remains unclear. CDR3 DNA: TGTGCCAGCAGCCAAGCCTTTTCAAACACTAATGAAAAACTGTTTTTT. This encodes CASSQAFSNTNEKLFF.